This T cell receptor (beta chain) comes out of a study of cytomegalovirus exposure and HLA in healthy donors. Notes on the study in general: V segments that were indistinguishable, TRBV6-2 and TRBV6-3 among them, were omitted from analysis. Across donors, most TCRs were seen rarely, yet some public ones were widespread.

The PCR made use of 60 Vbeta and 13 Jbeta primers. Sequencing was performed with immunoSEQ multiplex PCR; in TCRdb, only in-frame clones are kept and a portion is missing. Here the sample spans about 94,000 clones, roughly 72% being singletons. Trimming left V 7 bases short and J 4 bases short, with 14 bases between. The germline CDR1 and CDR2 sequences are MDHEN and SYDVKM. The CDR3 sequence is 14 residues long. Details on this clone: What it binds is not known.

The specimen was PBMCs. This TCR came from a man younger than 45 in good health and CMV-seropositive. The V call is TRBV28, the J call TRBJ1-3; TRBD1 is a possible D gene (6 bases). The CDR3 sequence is CASTEVGAGNTIYF. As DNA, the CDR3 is TGTGCCAGCACTGAGGTGGGGGCCGGAAACACCATATATTTT. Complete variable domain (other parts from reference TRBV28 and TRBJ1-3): DVKVTQSSRYLVKRTGEKVFLECVQDMDHENMFWYRQDPGLGLRLIYFSYDVKMKEKGDIPEGYSVSREKKERFSLILESASTNQTSMYLCASTEVGAGNTIYFGEGSWLTVV.